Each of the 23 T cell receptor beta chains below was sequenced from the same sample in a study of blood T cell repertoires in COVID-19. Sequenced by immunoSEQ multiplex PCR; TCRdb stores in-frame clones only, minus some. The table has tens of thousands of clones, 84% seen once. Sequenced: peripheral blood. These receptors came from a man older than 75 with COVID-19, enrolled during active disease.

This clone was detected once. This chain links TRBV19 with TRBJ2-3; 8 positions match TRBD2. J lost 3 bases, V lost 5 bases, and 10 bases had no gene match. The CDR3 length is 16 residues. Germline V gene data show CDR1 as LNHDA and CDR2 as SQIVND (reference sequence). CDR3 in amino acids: CASSFLSGAKTDTQYF. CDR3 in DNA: TGTGCCAGTAGTTTCCTTAGCGGGGCTAAGACAGATACGCAGTATTTT.

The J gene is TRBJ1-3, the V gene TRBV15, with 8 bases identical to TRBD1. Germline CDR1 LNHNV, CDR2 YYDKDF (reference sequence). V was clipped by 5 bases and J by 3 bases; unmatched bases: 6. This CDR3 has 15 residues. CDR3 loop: CATSPRTGFGNTIYF. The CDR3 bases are TGTGCCACCAGCCCCCGGACAGGGTTTGGAAACACCATATATTTT.

The CDR3 nucleotides are TGTGCCAGCAGCACCCCTAGCGGGGGCCGGGACAATGAGCAGTTCTTC. Protein: CASSTPSGGRDNEQFF. The chain is built from TRBV7-2 and TRBJ2-1; TRBD2 matches at 10 bases. The CDR3 length is 16 residues. J was trimmed by 5 bases and V by 5 bases; bases with no gene match: 9. Germline V gene sequence: CDR1 SGHTA, CDR2 FQGNSA.

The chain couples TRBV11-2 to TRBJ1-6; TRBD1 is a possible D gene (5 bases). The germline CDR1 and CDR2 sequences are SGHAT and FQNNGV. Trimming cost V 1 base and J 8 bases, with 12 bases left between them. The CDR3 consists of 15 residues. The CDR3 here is CASSLGQRKDSPLHF. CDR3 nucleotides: TGTGCCAGCAGCTTAGGACAGAGGAAGGATTCACCCCTCCACTTT.

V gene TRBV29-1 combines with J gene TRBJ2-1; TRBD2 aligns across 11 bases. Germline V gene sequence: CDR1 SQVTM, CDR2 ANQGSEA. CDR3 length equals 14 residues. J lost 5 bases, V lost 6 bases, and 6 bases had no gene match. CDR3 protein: CSVAGTSGNNEQFF. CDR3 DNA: TGCAGCGTGGCCGGGACTAGCGGAAACAATGAGCAGTTCTTC.

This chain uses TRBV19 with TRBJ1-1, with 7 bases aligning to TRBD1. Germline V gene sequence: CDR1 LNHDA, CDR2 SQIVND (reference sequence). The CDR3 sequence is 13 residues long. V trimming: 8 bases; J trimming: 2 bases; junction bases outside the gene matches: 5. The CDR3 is CASLRQGNTEAFF. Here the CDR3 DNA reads TGTGCCAGTCTCCGACAGGGAAACACTGAAGCTTTCTTT.

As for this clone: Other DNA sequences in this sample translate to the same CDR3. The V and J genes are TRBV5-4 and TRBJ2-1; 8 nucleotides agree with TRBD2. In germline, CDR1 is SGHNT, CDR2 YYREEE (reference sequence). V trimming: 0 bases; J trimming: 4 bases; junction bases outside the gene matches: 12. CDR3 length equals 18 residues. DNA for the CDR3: TGTGCCAGCAGCTTGGGGGGACTAGTAGTATCCCTTTACAATGAGCAGTTCTTC. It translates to CASSLGGLVVSLYNEQFF.

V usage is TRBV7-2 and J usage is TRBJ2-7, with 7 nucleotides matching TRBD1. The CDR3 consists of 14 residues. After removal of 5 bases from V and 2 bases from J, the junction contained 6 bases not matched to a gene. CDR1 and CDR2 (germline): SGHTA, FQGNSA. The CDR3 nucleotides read TGTGCCAGCAGCGCCCAGACAGGGCCCTACGAGCAGTACGTC. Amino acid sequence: CASSAQTGPYEQYV.

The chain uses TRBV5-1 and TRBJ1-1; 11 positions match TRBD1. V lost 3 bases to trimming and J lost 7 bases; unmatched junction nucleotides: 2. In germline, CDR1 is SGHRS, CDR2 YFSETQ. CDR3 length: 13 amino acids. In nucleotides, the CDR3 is TGCGCCAGCAGCTGGGACAGGGGGAATGAAGCTTTCTTT. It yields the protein CASSWDRGNEAFF.

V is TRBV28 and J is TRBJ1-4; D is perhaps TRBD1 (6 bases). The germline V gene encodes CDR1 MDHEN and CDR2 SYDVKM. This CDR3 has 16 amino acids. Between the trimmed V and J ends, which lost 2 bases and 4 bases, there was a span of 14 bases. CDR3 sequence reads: CASSLLPGQGNEKLFF. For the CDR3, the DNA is TGTGCCAGCAGTTTACTGCCGGGACAAGGTAATGAAAAACTGTTTTTT.

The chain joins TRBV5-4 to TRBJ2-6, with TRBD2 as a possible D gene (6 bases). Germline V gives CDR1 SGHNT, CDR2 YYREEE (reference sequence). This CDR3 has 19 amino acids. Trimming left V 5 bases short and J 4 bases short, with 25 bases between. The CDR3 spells CASSPWRGQGSGGANVLTF. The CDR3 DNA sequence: TGTGCCAGCAGTCCTTGGAGGGGTCAGGGTAGTGGCGGGGCCAACGTCCTGACTTTC.

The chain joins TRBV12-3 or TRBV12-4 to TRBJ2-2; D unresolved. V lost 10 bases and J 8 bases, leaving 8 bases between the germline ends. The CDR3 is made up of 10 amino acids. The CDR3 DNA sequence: TGTGCCACATCAGTGGGGGAGCTGTTTTTT. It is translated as CATSVGELFF.

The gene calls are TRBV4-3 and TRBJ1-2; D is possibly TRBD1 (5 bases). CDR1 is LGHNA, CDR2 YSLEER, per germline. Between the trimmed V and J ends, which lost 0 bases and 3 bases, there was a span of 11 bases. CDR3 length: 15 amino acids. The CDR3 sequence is CASSQEDQGDYGYTF. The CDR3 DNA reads TGCGCCAGCAGCCAAGAGGACCAGGGCGACTATGGCTACACCTTC.

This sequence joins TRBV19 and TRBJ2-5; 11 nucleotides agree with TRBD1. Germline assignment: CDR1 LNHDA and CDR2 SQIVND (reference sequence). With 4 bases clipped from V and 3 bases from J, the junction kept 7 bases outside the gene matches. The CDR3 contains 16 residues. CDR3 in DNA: TGTGCCAGTAGTAATGATGGGACAGGGGGGAAAGAGACCCAGTACTTC. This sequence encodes CASSNDGTGGKETQYF.

CDR3 amino acids: CASSLEGGYNEQFF. The CDR3 DNA sequence: TGTGCCAGCAGCTTAGAGGGCGGGTACAATGAGCAGTTCTTC. J is TRBJ2-1 and V is TRBV11-3; D is perhaps TRBD2 (5 bases). CDR3 length: 14 amino acids. Germline V lookup: CDR1 SGHNT, CDR2 YENEEA. V lost 0 bases to trimming and J lost 4 bases, with 7 bases between them.

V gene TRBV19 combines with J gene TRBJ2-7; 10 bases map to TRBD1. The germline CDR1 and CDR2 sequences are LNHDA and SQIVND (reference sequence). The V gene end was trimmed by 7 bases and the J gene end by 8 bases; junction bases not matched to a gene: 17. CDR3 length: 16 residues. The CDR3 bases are TGTGCCAGTACCCCAGAGAGGCGGACAGGGGGAAGTAAGCAGTACTTC. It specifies CASTPERRTGGSKQYF.

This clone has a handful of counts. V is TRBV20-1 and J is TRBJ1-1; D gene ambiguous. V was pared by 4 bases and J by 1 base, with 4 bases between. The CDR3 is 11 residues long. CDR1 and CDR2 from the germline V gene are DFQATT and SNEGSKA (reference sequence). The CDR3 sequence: CSANRNTEAFF. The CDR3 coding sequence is TGCAGTGCTAACAGGAACACTGAAGCTTTCTTT.

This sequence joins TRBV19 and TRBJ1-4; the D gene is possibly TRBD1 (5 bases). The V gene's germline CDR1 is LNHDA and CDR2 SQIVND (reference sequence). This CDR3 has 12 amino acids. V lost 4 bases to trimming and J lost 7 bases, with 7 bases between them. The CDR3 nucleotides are TGTGCCAGTAGTAAGGGGCCTGAAAAACTGTTTTTT. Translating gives CASSKGPEKLFF.

The CDR3 spells CASSHRGLAGDTGELFF. CDR3 in DNA: TGTGCCAGCAGCCATAGGGGGCTAGCGGGAGACACCGGGGAGCTGTTTTTT. V and J are TRBV3-1 (or the pseudogene TRBV3-2) and TRBJ2-2; 10 positions agree with TRBD2. CDR3 length: 17 amino acids. Looked up from germline, CDR1 is LGHDT and CDR2 is YNNKEL (reference sequence). The trim removed 3 bases at V and 3 bases at J, leaving 7 bases unmatched.

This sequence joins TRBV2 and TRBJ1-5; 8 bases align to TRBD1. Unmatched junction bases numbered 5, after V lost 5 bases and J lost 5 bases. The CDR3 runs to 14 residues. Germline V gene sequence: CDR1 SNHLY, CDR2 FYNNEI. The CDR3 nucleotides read TGTGCCAGCAGTTCGGACAGGGATTATCAGCCCCAGCATTTT. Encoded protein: CASSSDRDYQPQHF.

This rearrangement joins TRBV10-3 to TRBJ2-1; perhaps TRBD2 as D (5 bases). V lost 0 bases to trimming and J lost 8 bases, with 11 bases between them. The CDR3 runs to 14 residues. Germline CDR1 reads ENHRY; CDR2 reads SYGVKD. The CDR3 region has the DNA TGTGCCATCAGTGAGTCCGGACCGAGGGATGAGCAGTTCTTC. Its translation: CAISESGPRDEQFF.

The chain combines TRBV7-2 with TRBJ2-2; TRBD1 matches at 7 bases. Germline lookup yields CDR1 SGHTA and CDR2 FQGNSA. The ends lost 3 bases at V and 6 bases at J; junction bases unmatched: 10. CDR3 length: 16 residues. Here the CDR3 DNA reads TGTGCCAGCAGCTTTAGACAGGGAAGCTCATCCGGGGAGCTGTTTTTT. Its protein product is CASSFRQGSSSGELFF.

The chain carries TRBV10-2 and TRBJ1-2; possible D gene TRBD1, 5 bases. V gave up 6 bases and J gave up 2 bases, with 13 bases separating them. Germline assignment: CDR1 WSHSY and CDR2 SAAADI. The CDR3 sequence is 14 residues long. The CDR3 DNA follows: TGCGCCAGCAGAGGACACCCGACGAACTATGGCTACACCTTC. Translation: CASRGHPTNYGYTF.